This is a list of T cell receptor beta chains from one sample in a study of T cells in Graves' hyperthyroidism and ophthalmopathy. A single record per CDR3 protein comes from TCRdb applying MiXCR to the multiplex PCR reads. The table lists fewer than 300,000 distinct CDR3 sequences, 12% to 15% of them singletons. Source material: blood. The receptor set was obtained from a woman in her forties or fifties with Graves' hyperthyroidism that later progressed to Graves' ophthalmopathy. Each CDR3 is given with its conserved first and last residue. A D gene is named only where the DNA matches it firmly. Clone size appears in some rows only: once, few, many, or a class for an expanded clone.

clone_size	d_call	j_call	v_call	cdr3_nt	cdr3_aa
many	.	TRBJ1-2	TRBV6-1	TGTGCCAGCAGAAGACAGGCCGCACCGTTTGAGGGCTACACCTTC	CASRRQAAPFEGYTF
many	.	TRBJ2-7	TRBV6-1	TGTGCCAGCAGCCCCCTCGGACCCTACGAGCAGTACTTC	CASSPLGPYEQYF
many	.	TRBJ2-1	TRBV28	TGTGCCAGCAGTTTATCAATAGGAAAGAATGAGCAGTTCTTC	CASSLSIGKNEQFF
many	.	TRBJ2-1	TRBV20-1	TGCAGTGCTAGAGATTCACAGGGTGGGAACAATGAGCAGTTCTTC	CSARDSQGGNNEQFF
few	.	TRBJ1-5	TRBV7-8	TGTGCCAGCAGCTTAGGGTTGGAGCAGCCCCAGCATTTT	CASSLGLEQPQHF
.	.	TRBJ1-5	TRBV18	TGTGCCAGCTCACCACAAACCCCCGGAAATCAGCCCCAGCATTTT	CASSPQTPGNQPQHF
few	TRBD1	TRBJ1-2	TRBV5-1	TGCGCCAGCAGCTTGGTGACAGGGGGCAGCTATGGCTACACCTTC	CASSLVTGGSYGYTF
many	.	TRBJ1-1	TRBV3-1	TGTGCCAGCAGCCCGGTTGGGGACACTGAAGCTTTCTTT	CASSPVGDTEAFF
many	.	TRBJ2-1	TRBV6-1	TGTGCCGGCCAATCCCCCGTGAACAATGAGCAGTTCTTC	CAGQSPVNNEQFF
many	.	TRBJ2-3	TRBV5-6	TGTGCCAGCGAGGGGACCACAGATACGCAGTATTTT	CASEGTTDTQYF
.	TRBD2	TRBJ2-7	TRBV4-3	TGCGCCAGCAGCCAAGGGACTAGCGGGACCTACGAGCAGTACTTC	CASSQGTSGTYEQYF
many	.	TRBJ2-5	TRBV11-2	TGTGCCAGCAGCTTAAACATTCTAGGGGAGCAAGAGACCCAGTACTTC	CASSLNILGEQETQYF
many	.	TRBJ2-5	TRBV7-9	TGTGCCAGCAGCTCGGAGGTGCTAGAGACCCAGTACTTC	CASSSEVLETQYF
few	.	TRBJ2-2	TRBV27	TGTGCCAGCAGTCGGACCGACCTCGCCACCGGGGAGCTGTTTTTT	CASSRTDLATGELFF
many	TRBD1	TRBJ1-5	TRBV18	TGTGCCAGCTCACCGACAGGGAATAGCAATCAGCCCCAGCATTTT	CASSPTGNSNQPQHF
many	.	TRBJ2-1	TRBV5-1	TGCGCCAGCAGCTTGGAGGTTGCGGGCACCGAGCAGTTCTTC	CASSLEVAGTEQFF
few	TRBD1	TRBJ2-2	TRBV2	TGTGCCAGCAATCTTGGACAGGGTCCCGGGGAGCTGTTTTTT	CASNLGQGPGELFF
few	.	TRBJ2-1	TRBV20-1	TGCAGTGCTAGGATCCCTTATCCGGTAAATGAGCAGTTCTTC	CSARIPYPVNEQFF
many	TRBD2	TRBJ2-3	TRBV7-6	TGTGCCAGCAGCCCCCGGGAGGGAAGGGGCGATACGCAGTATTTT	CASSPREGRGDTQYF
many	.	TRBJ1-1	TRBV5-1	TGCGCCAGCAGCGAACAGGGCGGGAGCACTGAAGCTTTCTTT	CASSEQGGSTEAFF
.	TRBD1	TRBJ1-5	TRBV20-1	TGCAGTGCCCGCCGGACAGGGGGTCAGCCCCAGCATTTT	CSARRTGGQPQHF
many	TRBD2	TRBJ2-1	TRBV3-1	TGTGCCAGCAGCCCTAGCGGGGACCTCCTTGAGCAGTTCTTC	CASSPSGDLLEQFF
once	.	TRBJ1-1	TRBV7-9	TGTGCCAGCAGCTTAGGGGACTTGAACACTGAAGCTTTCTTT	CASSLGDLNTEAFF
few	.	TRBJ1-2	TRBV5-8	TGTGCCAGCAGCCCAATCATATATGGCTACACCTTC	CASSPIIYGYTF